The entry below describes one T cell receptor (beta chain). V lost 0 bases and J 6 bases, leaving 8 bases between the germline ends. The CDR3 is made up of 13 amino acids. CDR1 and CDR2 from the germline V gene are GTSNPN and SVGIG (reference sequence). The data derive from a study of cytotoxic CD8 clonotypes in ibrutinib-treated CLL. Study context: Of the patients, about a dozen were relapsed/refractory, about 15 treatment-naive and 17 to 18 IGHV unmutated. Among patients, roughly 25 responded partially and 2 completely; roughly 14 then stayed remitted and some 12 progressed after median approximately 72 months.

TCRdb's table, derived via immunoSEQ multiplex PCR, lists solely in-frame clones and lacks some. The sample carries some 200,000 clones, about three quarters recorded once. The TCR was taken from a human donor with chronic lymphocytic leukemia. The sample in question was PBMCs, obtained after 12 months of ibrutinib treatment. The V and J genes are TRBV30 and TRBJ1-4, with D hard to call. CDR3 in amino acids: CAWSVRSYEKLFF. In nucleotides, the CDR3 is TGTGCCTGGAGTGTTAGGAGCTATGAAAAACTGTTTTTT.